This is a list of T cell receptor beta chains from one sample in a study of T cell repertoires in cytomegalovirus infection. TCRdb passed the reads through MiXCR, listing each CDR3 protein once. This table holds approximately 990,000 distinct CDR3 sequences, around a third found once. Their recognized antigens are unknown. The sequencing here drew on cultured CD8+ T cells from PBMCs, taken from culture after CMV antigen stimulation. All receptors derive from a human donor in good health (CMV status not recorded). Some clones in this sample may be carry-over from other donors' samples. Both conserved end residues are trimmed from each CDR3. D genes are given only for firm matches.

. TRBV12-5 ASGLVLDDGFSGNTIY
. TRBV2 ASSEGTVTYEQY
. TRBV7-9 ASSSDGLSSYNEQF
TRBD2 TRBV7-6 ASSSRPGLAGAGAGETQY
TRBD2 TRBV6-5 ASKLTSGGPNEQF
. TRBV5-6 ASRSPKQGTGELF
. TRBV6-5 ASSYDGTGGDEQF
. TRBV4-1 ASSYSQTADTQY
. TRBV7-2 ASSVAGLNWETQY
. TRBV6-5 ASSKLSYNEQF
. TRBV12-3/TRBV12-4 ASSSDSSYNEQF
. TRBV7-6 ASSLAGYSGNTIY
. TRBV7-6 ASSSSEGRGAF
TRBD1 TRBV19 ASSMSGTANTEAF
. TRBV18 ASSLDKELYNSPLH